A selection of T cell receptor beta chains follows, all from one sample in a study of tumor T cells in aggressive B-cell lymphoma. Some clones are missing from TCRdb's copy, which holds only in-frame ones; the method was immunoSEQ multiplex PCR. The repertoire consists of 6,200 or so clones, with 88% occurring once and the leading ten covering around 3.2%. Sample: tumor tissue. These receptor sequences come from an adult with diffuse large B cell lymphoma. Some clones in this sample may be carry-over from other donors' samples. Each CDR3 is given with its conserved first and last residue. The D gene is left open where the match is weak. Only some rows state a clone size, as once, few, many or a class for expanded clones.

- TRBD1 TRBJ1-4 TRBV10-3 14 CAIRPDRAGEKLFF TGTGCCATCAGACCTGACAGGGCAGGTGAAAAACTGTTTTTT
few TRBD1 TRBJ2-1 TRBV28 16 CASSYGTGPTYNEQFF TGTGCCAGCAGTTACGGGACAGGCCCGACCTACAATGAGCAGTTCTTC
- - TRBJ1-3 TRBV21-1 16 CASSKETVSSGNTIYF TGTGCCAGCAGCAAGGAGACGGTGAGCTCTGGAAACACCATATATTTT
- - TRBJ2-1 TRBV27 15 CASSPNVVELSEQFF TGTGCCAGCAGCCCGAACGTAGTCGAGCTTAGTGAGCAGTTCTTC
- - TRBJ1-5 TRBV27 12 CASSSFNQPQHF TGTGCCAGCAGTTCGTTCAATCAGCCCCAGCATTTT
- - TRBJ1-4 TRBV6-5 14 CASSYSKWGEKLFF TGTGCCAGCAGTTACTCGAAGTGGGGCGAAAAACTGTTTTTT
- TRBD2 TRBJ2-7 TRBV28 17 CASSLFLGTSGSNKQYF TGTGCCAGCAGTTTATTCCTTGGGACTAGCGGGAGTAACAAGCAGTACTTC
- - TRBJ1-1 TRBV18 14 CASSPPRTVTEAFF TGTGCCAGCTCACCACCGAGAACAGTCACTGAAGCTTTCTTT
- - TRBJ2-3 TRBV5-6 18 CASSLSSLGALNRATQYF TGTGCCAGCAGCTTGTCTTCCTTAGGGGCGCTGAACAGAGCTACGCAGTATTTT
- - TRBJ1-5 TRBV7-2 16 CASSLAYRAYNQPQHF TGTGCCAGCAGCTTAGCGTACAGGGCCTACAATCAGCCCCAGCATTTT
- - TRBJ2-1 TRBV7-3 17 CASSGRAPTDGYNEQFF TGTGCCAGCAGCGGTCGAGCCCCCACCGACGGGTACAATGAGCAGTTCTTC
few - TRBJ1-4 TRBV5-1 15 CASSLGGDSGEKLFF TGCGCCAGCAGCTTGGGGGGGGACTCGGGTGAAAAACTGTTTTTT
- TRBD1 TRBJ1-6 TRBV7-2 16 CASSLGTGAGNSPLHF TGTGCCAGCAGCTTGGGGACAGGGGCGGGAAATTCACCCCTCCACTTT
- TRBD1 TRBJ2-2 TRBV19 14 CASSAQGGTGELFF TGTGCCAGTAGTGCACAGGGGGGAACCGGGGAGCTGTTTTTT
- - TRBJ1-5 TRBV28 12 CASSQGRQPQHF TGTGCCAGCAGCCAGGGCCGTCAGCCCCAGCATTTT
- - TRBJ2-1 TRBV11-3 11 CASSLEAEQFF TGTGCCAGCAGCTTAGAAGCTGAGCAGTTCTTC
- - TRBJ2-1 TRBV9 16 CASSLRDTRSYNEQFF TGTGCCAGCAGCCTGAGGGACACCCGCTCCTACAATGAGCAGTTCTTC